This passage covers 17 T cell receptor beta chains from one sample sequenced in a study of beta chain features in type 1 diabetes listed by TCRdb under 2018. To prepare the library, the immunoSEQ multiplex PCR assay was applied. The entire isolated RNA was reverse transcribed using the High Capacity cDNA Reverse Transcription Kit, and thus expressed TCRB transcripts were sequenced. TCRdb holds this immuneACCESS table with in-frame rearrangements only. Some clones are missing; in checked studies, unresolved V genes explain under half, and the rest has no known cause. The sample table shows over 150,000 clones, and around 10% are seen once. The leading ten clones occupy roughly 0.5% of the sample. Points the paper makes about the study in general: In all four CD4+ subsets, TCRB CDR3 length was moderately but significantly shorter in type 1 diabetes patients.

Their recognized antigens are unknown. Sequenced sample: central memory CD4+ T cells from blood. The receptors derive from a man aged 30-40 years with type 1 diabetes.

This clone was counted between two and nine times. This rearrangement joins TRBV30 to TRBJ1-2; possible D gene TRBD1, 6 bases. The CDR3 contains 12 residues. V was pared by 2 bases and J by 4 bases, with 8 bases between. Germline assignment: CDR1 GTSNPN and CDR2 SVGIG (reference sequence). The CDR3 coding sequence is TGTGCCTGGAGTATACAGGGCTATGGCTACACCTTC. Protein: CAWSIQGYGYTF.

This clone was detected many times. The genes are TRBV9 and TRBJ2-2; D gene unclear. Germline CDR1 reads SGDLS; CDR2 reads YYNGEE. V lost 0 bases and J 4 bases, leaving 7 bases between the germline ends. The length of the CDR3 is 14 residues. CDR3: CASSVGPSTGELFF. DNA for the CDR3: TGTGCCAGCAGCGTAGGGCCCAGCACCGGGGAGCTGTTTTTT.

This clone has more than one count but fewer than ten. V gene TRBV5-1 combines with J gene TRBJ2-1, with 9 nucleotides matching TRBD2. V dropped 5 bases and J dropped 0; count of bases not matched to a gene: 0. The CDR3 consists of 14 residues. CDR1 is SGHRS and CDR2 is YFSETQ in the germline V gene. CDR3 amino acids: CASRTSGSYNEQFF. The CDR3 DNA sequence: TGCGCCAGCAGGACTAGCGGCTCCTACAATGAGCAGTTCTTC.

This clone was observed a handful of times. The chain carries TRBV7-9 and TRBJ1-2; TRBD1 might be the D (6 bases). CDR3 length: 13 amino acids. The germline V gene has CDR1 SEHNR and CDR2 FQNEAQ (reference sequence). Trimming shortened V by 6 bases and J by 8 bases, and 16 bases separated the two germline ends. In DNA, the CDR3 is TGTGCCAGCAGTATACAGGGTGTAGTAGGCTACACCTTC. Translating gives CASSIQGVVGYTF.

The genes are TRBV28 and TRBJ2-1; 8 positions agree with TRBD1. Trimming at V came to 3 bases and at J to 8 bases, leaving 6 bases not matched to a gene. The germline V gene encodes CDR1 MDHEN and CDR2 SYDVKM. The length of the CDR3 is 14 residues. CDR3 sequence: CASSLIPGGYEQFF. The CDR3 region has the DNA TGTGCCAGCAGTTTGATACCAGGGGGCTATGAGCAGTTCTTC.

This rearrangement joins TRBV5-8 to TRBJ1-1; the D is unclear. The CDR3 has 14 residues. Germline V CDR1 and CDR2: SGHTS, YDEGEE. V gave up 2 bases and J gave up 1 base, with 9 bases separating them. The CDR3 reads CASSFRPGNTEAFF. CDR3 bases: TGTGCCAGCAGCTTCCGTCCCGGGAACACTGAAGCTTTCTTT.

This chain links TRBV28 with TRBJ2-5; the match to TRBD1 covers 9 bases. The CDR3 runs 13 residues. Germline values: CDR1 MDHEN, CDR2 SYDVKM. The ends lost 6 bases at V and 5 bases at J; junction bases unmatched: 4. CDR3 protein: CASRGTGMETQYF. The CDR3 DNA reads TGTGCCAGCAGGGGGACAGGGATGGAGACCCAGTACTTC.

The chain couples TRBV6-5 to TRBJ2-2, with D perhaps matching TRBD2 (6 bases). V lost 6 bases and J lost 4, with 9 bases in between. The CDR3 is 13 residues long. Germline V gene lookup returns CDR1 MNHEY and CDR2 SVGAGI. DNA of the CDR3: TGTGCCAGCAGCTGGGACTTCACCGGGGAGCTGTTTTTT. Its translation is CASSWDFTGELFF.

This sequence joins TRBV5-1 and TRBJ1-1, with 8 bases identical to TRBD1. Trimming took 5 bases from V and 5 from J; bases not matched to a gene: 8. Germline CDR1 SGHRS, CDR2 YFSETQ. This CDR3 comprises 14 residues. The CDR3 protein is CASRHGQGNTEAFF. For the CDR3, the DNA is TGCGCCAGCAGACATGGACAGGGAAATACTGAAGCTTTCTTT.

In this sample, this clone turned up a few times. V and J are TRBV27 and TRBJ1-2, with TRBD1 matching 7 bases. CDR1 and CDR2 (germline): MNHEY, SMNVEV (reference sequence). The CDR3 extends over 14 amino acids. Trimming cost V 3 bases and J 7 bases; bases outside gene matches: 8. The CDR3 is CASSFLTGVRGYTF. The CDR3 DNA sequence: TGTGCCAGCAGTTTTTTAACAGGGGTTCGTGGCTACACCTTC.

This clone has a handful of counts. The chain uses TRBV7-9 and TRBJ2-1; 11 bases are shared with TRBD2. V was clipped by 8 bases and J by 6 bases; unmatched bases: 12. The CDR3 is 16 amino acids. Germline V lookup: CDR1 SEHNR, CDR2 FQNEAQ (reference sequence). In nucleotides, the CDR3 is TGTGCCAGCTTTATTAGCGGGAGGGCCTTAAGCAATGAGCAGTTCTTC. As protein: CASFISGRALSNEQFF.

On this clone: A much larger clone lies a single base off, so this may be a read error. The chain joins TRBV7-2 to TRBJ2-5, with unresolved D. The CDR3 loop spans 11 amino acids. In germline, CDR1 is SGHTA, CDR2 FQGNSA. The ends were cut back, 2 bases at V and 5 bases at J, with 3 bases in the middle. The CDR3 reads CASSLPETQYF. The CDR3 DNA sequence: TGTGCCAGCAGCTTACCGGAGACCCAGTACTTC.

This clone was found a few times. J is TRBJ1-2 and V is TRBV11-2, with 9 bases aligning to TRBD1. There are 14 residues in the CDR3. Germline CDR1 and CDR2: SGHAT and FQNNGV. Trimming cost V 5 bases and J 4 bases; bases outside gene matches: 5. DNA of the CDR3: TGTGCCAGCAGCACACAGGGGGCACGCTATGGCTACACCTTC. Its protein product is CASSTQGARYGYTF.

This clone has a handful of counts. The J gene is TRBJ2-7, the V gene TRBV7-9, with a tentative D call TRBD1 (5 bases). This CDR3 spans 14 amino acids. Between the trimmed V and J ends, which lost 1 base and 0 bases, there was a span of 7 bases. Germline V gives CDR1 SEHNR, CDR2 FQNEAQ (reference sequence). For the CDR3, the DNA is TGTGCCAGCAGCTTAGGACAGAGCTCCTACGAGCAGTACTTC. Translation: CASSLGQSSYEQYF.

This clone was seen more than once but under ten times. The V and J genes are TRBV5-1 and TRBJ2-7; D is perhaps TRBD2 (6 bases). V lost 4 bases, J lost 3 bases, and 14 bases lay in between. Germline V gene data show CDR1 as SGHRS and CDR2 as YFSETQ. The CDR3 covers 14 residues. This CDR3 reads CASSRTGGDYEQYF. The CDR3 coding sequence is TGCGCCAGCAGCCGTACAGGCGGGGACTACGAGCAGTACTTC.

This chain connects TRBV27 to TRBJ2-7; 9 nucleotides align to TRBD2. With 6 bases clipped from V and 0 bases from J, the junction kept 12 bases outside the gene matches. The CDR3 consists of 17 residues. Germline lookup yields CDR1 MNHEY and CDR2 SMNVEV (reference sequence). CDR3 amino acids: CASRGFGAGGNSYEQYF. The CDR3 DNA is TGTGCCAGCAGGGGATTCGGAGCGGGAGGCAACTCCTACGAGCAGTACTTC.

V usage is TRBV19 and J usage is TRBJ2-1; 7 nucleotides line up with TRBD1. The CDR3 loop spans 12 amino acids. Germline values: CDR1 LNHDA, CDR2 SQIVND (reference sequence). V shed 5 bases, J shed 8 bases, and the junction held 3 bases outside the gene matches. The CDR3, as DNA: TGTGCCAGTAGTCTACAGGGGTATGAGCAGTTCTTC. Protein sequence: CASSLQGYEQFF.